Each of the 16 T cell receptor beta chains below was sequenced from the same sample in a study of shared clonotypes between healthy human individuals. TCRdb's copy holds only in-frame clones and misses some; the assay was immunoSEQ multiplex PCR. There are about 2.5 million clones in the sample; 92% occur only once, and 0.3% to 0.45% lies in the top ten. The sequenced sample consisted of naive CD4+ T cells from PBMCs. Subset meaning: CD45RA+ positively selected. The receptor source for this set is a man between 18 and 35 years old in good health. Some clones in this sample may be carry-over from other donors' samples.

The chain joins TRBV7-2 to TRBJ2-7; D possibly corresponds to TRBD1 (5 bases). CDR3 length equals 14 residues. V dropped 0 bases and J dropped 3 bases, with 9 bases sitting between them. Germline loops: CDR1 SGHTA, CDR2 FQGNSA. The CDR3 protein is CASSLAIGHYEQYF. CDR3 DNA: TGTGCCAGCAGCTTAGCCATCGGACACTACGAGCAGTACTTC.

V gene TRBV10-3 combines with J gene TRBJ1-2; D is uncertain. The CDR3 is 14 amino acids. With 4 bases removed from V and 6 bases from J, the gap between germline ends came to 15 bases. The V gene's germline CDR1 is ENHRY and CDR2 SYGVKD. DNA for the CDR3: TGTGCCATCAGTGGGGCCGACGATATGCATGGCTACACCTTC. Residues: CAISGADDMHGYTF.

This chain joins TRBV28 and TRBJ1-2, with TRBD1 identical over 10 bases. Looked up from germline, CDR1 is MDHEN and CDR2 is SYDVKM. The CDR3 consists of 14 residues. J gave up 8 bases and V 6 bases, and 9 bases lay outside the gene matches. The CDR3 region has the DNA TGTGCCAGCAGCCCTGACAGGGGGCAAGGGGGCTACACCTTC. Its translation: CASSPDRGQGGYTF.

The J gene is TRBJ2-7, the V gene TRBV9; perhaps TRBD1 as D (5 bases). Germline V gene data show CDR1 as SGDLS and CDR2 as YYNGEE. The ends were cut back, 1 base at V and 5 bases at J, with 13 bases in the middle. This CDR3 contains 14 residues. CDR3 loop: CASSVTSGNDEQYF. CDR3 nucleotide sequence: TGTGCCAGCAGCGTAACGTCAGGGAACGACGAGCAGTACTTC. Full variable domain (missing parts from reference TRBV9 and TRBJ2-7): DSGVTQTPKHLITATGQRVTLRCSPRSGDLSVYWYQQSLDQGLQFLIQYYNGEERAKGNILERFSAQQFPDLHSELNLSSLELGDSALYFCASSVTSGNDEQYFGPGTRLTVT.

The rearrangement links TRBV7-2 to TRBJ1-1; D is unresolved. Per germline, CDR1 SGHTA and CDR2 FQGNSA. The germline V and J ends were trimmed by 5 bases and 3 bases, with 16 bases remaining between them. The CDR3 has 15 amino acids. CDR3 in amino acids: CASSQEPGSYTEAFF. The CDR3 DNA sequence: TGTGCCAGCAGCCAGGAGCCGGGGAGTTACACTGAAGCTTTCTTT.

This chain links TRBV7-2 with TRBJ2-2; D gene ambiguous. CDR3 length: 14 amino acids. Trimming took off 1 base at V and 5 bases at J, with 8 bases between the two ends. Germline-derived CDR1 and CDR2 are SGHTA and FQGNSA. In DNA form, the CDR3 reads TGTGCCAGCAGCTTAGAGGTGGCTACCGGGGAGCTGTTTTTT. As protein: CASSLEVATGELFF.

V is TRBV27 and J is TRBJ2-7; 11 positions match TRBD1. The CDR3 has 15 amino acids. V was pared by 4 bases and J by 2 bases, with 4 bases of the junction left unmatched. Germline V gene lookup returns CDR1 MNHEY and CDR2 SMNVEV (reference sequence). This chain's CDR3 is CASSSRTGGAYEQYF. Here the CDR3 DNA reads TGTGCCAGCAGTTCAAGGACAGGGGGCGCCTACGAGCAGTACTTC.

The V and J genes are TRBV2 and TRBJ2-7; D might be TRBD1 (6 bases). The germline V gene has CDR1 SNHLY and CDR2 FYNNEI. The CDR3 spans 15 residues. V was cut by 1 base and J by 8 bases, with 18 bases left in between. The CDR3 nucleotides read TGTGCCAGCAGTGAAGTTATGGCAGGGGTTGTGCAGCAGTACTTC. Encoded protein: CASSEVMAGVVQQYF.

The chain couples TRBV6-1 to TRBJ1-5; possibly TRBD1 for D (6 bases). The CDR3 contains 15 residues. Germline CDR1 is MNHNS and CDR2 is SASEGT. Deletions cut 6 bases from V and 3 bases from J, with 15 bases between. CDR3 coding DNA: TGTGCCAGCAGCGGGGGCCAAAACCACAATCAGCCCCAGCATTTT. It yields the protein CASSGGQNHNQPQHF.

The CDR3 DNA reads TGTGCCAACATCCGGGACGGGAACACCGGGGAGCTGTTTTTT. Amino acids: CANIRDGNTGELFF. The chain combines TRBV21-1 with TRBJ2-2. TRBV21-1 is deemed a pseudogene. The CDR3 runs to 14 residues.

The chain carries TRBV6-6 and TRBJ1-6; D gene ambiguous. Germline loops: CDR1 MNHNY, CDR2 SVGAGI (reference sequence). The CDR3 length is 16 residues. The ends were cut back, 7 bases at V and 8 bases at J, with 21 bases in the middle. The CDR3 region is CASKRQSTVNDSPLHF. CDR3 DNA: TGTGCCAGCAAACGCCAATCGACCGTTAACGATTCACCCCTCCACTTT.

This clone was seen a few times. The chain links TRBV4-1 to TRBJ1-5; no reliable D call. Germline loops: CDR1 MGHRA, CDR2 YSYEKL. Trimming removed 1 base at V and 4 bases at J, with 8 bases between. The length of the CDR3 is 14 residues. CDR3 nucleotides: TGCGCCAGCAGCCAAGCGACGAGAAATCAGCCCCAGCATTTT. Amino acid sequence: CASSQATRNQPQHF.

The V gene is TRBV18, the J gene TRBJ1-2, with a possible D match to TRBD1 (5 bases). The CDR3 is 15 residues long. Trimming left V 5 bases short and J 6 bases short, with 19 bases between. Germline V gene lookup returns CDR1 KGHSH and CDR2 LQKENI. This CDR3 is CASSTTSAGVDGYTF. In nucleotides, the CDR3 is TGTGCCAGCTCAACCACCTCCGCGGGGGTGGATGGCTACACCTTC.

A single count supports this clone. This same CDR3 is encoded by further DNA sequences in the sample. The chain joins TRBV18 to TRBJ2-7; D is unresolved. Germline V CDR1 and CDR2: KGHSH, LQKENI. V was shortened by 2 bases and J by 1 base, with 6 bases between the two germline ends. This CDR3 has 13 residues. The CDR3 coding sequence is TGTGCCAGCTCACCAGGGCCTTCCTACGAGCAGTACTTC. Protein product: CASSPGPSYEQYF.

This chain connects TRBV5-3 to TRBJ2-7; D unresolved. TRBV5-3 is reported as an ORF; its role is uncertain. V lost 8 bases and J lost 2, with 20 bases in between. The CDR3 spans 15 residues. In DNA form, the CDR3 reads TGTGCCAGCACTACCCCCATCTCAGGTACCTACGAGCAGTACTTC. This encodes CASTTPISGTYEQYF.

This chain joins TRBV7-3 and TRBJ1-3; D is uncertain. Germline CDR1 reads SGHTA; CDR2 reads FQGTGA. CDR3 length: 12 residues. Trimming removed 5 bases at V and 7 bases at J, with 9 bases between. The CDR3 DNA reads as TGTGCCAGCAGCCGACCTTGGAACACCATATATTTT. As protein: CASSRPWNTIYF.